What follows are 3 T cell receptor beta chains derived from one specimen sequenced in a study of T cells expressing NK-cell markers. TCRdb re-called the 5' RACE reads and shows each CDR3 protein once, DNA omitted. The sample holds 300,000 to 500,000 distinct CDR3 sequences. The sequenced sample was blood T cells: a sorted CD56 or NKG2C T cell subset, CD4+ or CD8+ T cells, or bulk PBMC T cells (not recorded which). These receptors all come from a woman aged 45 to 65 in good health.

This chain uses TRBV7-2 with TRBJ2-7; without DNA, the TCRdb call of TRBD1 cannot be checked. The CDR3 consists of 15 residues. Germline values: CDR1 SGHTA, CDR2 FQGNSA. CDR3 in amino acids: CASSIQGPASYEQYF. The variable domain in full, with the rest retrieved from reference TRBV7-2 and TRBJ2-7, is GAGVSQSPSNKVTEKGKDVELRCDPISGHTALYWYRQSLGQGLEFLIYFQGNSAPDKSGLPSDRFSAERTGGSVSTLTIQRTQQEDSAVYLCASSIQGPASYEQYFGPGTRLTVT.

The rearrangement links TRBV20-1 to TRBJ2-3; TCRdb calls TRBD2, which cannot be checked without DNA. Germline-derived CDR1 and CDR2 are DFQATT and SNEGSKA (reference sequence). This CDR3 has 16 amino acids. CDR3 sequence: CSADPRLAGSTDTQYF.

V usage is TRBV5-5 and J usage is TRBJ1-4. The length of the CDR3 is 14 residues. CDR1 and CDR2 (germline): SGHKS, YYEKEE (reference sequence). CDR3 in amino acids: CASSAGPHQEKLFF.